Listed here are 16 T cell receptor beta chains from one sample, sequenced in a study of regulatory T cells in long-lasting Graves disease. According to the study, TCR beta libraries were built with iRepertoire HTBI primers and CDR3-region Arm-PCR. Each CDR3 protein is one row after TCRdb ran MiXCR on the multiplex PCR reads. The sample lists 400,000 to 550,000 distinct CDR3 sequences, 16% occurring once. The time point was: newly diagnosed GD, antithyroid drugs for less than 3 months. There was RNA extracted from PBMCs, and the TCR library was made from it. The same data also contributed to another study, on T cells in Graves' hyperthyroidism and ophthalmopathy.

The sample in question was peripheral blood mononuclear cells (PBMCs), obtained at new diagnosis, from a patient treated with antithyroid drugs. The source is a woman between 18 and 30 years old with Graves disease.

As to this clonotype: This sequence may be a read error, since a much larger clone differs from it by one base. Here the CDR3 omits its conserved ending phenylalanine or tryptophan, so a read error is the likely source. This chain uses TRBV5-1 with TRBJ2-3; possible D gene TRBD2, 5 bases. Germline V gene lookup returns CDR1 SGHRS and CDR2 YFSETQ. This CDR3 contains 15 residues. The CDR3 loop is CASSQRTGGTDTQYS. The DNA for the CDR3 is TGTGCCAGCAGCCAGCGGACCGGCGGCACAGATACGCAGTATTCT.

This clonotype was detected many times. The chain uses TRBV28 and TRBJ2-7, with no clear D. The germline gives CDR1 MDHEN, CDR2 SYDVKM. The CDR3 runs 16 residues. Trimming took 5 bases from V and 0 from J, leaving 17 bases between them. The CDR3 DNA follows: TGTGCCAGCAGTCTTACCTCCGACGGACCCTCCTACGAGCAGTACTTC. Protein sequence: CASSLTSDGPSYEQYF.

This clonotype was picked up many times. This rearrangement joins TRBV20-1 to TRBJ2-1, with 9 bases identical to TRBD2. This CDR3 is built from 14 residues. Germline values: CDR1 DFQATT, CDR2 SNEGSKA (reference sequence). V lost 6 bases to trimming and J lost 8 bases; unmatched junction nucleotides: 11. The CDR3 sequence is CSADGGRAKDEQFF. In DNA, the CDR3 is TGCAGTGCAGATGGCGGGAGGGCCAAGGATGAGCAGTTCTTC.

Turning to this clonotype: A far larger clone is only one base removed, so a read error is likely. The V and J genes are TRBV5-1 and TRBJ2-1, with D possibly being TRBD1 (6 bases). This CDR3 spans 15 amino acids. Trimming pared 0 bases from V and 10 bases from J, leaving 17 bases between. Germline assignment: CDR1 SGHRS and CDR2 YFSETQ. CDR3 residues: CASSLAGSGGYEQFF. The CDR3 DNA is TGCGCCAGCAGCTTGGCCGGGTCTGGGGGCTACGAGCAGTTCTTC.

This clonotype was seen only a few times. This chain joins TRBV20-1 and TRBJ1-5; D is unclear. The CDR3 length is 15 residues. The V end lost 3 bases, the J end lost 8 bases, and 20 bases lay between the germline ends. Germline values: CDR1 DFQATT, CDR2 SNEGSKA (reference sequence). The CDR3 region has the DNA TGCAGTGCTAGGCCACTTGGGTCCGCCGGGGAGCCCCAGCATTTT. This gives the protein CSARPLGSAGEPQHF.

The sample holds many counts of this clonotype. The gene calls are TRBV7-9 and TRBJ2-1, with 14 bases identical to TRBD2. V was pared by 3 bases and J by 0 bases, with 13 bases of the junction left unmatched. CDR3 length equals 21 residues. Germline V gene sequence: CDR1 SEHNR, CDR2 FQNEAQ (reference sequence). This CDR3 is CASSFPSGTSGRKSSYNEQFF. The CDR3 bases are TGTGCCAGCAGCTTCCCCTCCGGGACTAGCGGGAGAAAGAGCTCCTACAATGAGCAGTTCTTC.

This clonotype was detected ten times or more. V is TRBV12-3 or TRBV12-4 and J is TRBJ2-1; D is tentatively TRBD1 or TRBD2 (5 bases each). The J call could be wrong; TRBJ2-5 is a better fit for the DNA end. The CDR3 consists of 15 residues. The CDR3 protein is CASRPTGTRGETQYF. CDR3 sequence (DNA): TGTGCCAGCAGACCCACCGGGACCAGAGGCGAGACCCAGTACTTC.

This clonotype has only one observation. Here the CDR3 DNA reads TGTGCCAGTAGTACCCCCCGGAGTAGCGGGACCAATGAGCAGTTCTTC. Protein sequence: CASSTPRSSGTNEQFF. The chain recombines TRBV19 with TRBJ2-1; 8 nucleotides match TRBD2. The CDR3 has 16 amino acids. The germline gives CDR1 LNHDA, CDR2 SQIVND (reference sequence). Trimming cost V 4 bases and J 6 bases; bases outside gene matches: 11.

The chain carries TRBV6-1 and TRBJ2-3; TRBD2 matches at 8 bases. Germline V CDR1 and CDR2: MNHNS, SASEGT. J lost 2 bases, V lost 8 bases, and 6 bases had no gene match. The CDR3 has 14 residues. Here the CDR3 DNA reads TGTGCCAGCCGACTAGCGACCAACACAGATACGCAGTATTTT. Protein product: CASRLATNTDTQYF.

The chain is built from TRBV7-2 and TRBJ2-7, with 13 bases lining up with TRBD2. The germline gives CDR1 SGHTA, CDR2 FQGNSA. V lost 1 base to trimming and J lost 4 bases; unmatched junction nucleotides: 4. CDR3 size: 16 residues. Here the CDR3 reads CASSLDGLAGDYEQYF. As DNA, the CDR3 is TGTGCCAGCAGCTTAGATGGACTAGCGGGAGATTACGAGCAGTACTTC. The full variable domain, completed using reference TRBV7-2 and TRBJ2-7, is GAGVSQSPSNKVTEKGKDVELRCDPISGHTALYWYRQSLGQGLEFLIYFQGNSAPDKSGLPSDRFSAERTGGSVSTLTIQRTQQEDSAVYLCASSLDGLAGDYEQYFGPGTRLTVT.

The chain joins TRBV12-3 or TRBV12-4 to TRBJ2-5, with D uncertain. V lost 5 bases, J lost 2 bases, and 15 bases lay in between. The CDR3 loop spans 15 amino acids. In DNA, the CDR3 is TGTGCCAGCAGTCACGACCCAGAGCTACAAGAGACCCAGTACTTC. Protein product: CASSHDPELQETQYF.

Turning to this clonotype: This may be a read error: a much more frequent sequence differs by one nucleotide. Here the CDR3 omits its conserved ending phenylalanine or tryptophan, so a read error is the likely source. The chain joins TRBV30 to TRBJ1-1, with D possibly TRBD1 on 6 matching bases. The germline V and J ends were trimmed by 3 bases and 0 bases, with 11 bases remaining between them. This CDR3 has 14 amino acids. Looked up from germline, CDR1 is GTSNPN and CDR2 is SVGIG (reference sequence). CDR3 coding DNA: TGTGCCTGGAGCCCGGGACAAATGAACACTGAAGCTTTCTTG. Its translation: CAWSPGQMNTEAFL.

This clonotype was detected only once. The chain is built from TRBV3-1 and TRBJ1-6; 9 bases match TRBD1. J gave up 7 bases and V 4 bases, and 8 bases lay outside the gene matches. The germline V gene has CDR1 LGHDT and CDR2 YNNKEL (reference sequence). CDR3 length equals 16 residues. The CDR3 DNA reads TGTGCCAGCAGCCTCGCCTGGGGGACAGGGAATTCACCCCTCCACTTT. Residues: CASSLAWGTGNSPLHF.

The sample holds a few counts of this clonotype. Written as DNA, the CDR3 is TGTGCCAGCAGTTACAGGGGGCTCTATGGCTACACCTTC. It is translated as CASSYRGLYGYTF. The chain joins TRBV28 to TRBJ1-2; 9 bases agree with TRBD1. This CDR3 spans 13 amino acids. CDR1 and CDR2 from the germline V gene are MDHEN and SYDVKM. The V gene end was trimmed by 4 bases and the J gene end by 4 bases; junction bases not matched to a gene: 1.

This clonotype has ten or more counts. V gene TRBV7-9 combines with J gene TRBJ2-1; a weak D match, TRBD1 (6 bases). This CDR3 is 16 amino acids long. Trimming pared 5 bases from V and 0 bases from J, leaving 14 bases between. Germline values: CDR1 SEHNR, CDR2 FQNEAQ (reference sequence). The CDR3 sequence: CASSPRQGSSYNEQFF. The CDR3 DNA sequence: TGTGCCAGCAGCCCCCGGCAGGGGAGCTCCTACAATGAGCAGTTCTTC.

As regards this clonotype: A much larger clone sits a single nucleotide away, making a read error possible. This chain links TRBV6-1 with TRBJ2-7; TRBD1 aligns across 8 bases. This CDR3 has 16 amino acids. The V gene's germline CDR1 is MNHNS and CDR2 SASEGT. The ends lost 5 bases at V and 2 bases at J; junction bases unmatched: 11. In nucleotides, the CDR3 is TGTGCCAGCAGTCCCTGGGCAGGGGGCCATCCCTACGAGCAGTACTTC. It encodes CASSPWAGGHPYEQYF.